This T cell receptor beta chain was captured in a study of blood T cell repertoires in COVID-19. The assay was immunoSEQ multiplex PCR, and TCRdb's table has in-frame clones only and misses some. Of approximately 300,000 clones in the sample, around 87% are singletons; the top ten hold about 5.7%. The source is a woman in her 30s who had recovered from COVID-19. The material sequenced was PBMCs or T cells enriched from blood (not recorded which).

This CDR3 reads CASSQGVAGGRDNEQFF. The CDR3 DNA sequence: TGCGCCAGCAGCCAAGGGGTAGCGGGGGGGCGTGACAATGAGCAGTTCTTC. The rearrangement links TRBV4-1 to TRBJ2-1; 11 bases are shared with TRBD2. This CDR3 comprises 17 residues. In germline, CDR1 is MGHRA, CDR2 YSYEKL. Losses at the gene ends were 1 base for V and 5 bases for J; bases not matched to a gene: 7.